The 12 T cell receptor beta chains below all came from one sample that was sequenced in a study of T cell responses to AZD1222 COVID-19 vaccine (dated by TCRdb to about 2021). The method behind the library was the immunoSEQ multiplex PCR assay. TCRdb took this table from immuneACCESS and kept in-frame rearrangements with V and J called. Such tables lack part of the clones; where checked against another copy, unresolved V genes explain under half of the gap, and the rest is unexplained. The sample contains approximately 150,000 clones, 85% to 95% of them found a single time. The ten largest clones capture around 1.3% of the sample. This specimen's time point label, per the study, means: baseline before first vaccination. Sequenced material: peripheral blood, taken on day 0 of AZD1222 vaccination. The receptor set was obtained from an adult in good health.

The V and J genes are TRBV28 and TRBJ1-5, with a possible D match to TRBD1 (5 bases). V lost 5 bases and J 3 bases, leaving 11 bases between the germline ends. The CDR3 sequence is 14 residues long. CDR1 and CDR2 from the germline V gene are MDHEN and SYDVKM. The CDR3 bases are TGTGCCAGCAGTCTTCAGGGTCCCAATCAGCCCCAGCATTTT. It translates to CASSLQGPNQPQHF. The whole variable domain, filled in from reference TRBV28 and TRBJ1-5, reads DVKVTQSSRYLVKRTGEKVFLECVQDMDHENMFWYRQDPGLGLRLIYFSYDVKMKEKGDIPEGYSVSREKKERFSLILESASTNQTSMYLCASSLQGPNQPQHFGDGTRLSIL.

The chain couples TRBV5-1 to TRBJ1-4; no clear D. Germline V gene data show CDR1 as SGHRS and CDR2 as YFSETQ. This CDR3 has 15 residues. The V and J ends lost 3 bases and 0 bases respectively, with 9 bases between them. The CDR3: CASSWTRTTNEKLFF. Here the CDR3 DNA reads TGCGCCAGCAGCTGGACCAGAACAACTAATGAAAAACTGTTTTTT. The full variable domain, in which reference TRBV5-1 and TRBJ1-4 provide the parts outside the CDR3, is KAGVTQTPRYLIKTRGQQVTLSCSPISGHRSVSWYQQTPGQGLQFLFEYFSETQRNKGNFPGRFSGRQFSNSRSEMNVSTLELGDSALYLCASSWTRTTNEKLFFGSGTQLSVL.

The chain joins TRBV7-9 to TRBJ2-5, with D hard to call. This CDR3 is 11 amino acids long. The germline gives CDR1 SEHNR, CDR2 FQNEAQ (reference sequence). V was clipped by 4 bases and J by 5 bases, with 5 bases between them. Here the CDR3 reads CASSYTETQYF. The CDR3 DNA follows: TGTGCCAGCAGCTATACCGAGACCCAGTACTTC.

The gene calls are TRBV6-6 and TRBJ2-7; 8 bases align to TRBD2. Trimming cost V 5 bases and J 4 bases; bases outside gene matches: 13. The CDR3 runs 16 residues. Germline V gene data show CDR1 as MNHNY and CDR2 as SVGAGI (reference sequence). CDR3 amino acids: CASSTGSGAEVYEQYF. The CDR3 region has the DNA TGTGCCAGCAGTACGGGTAGCGGGGCTGAGGTATACGAGCAGTACTTC.

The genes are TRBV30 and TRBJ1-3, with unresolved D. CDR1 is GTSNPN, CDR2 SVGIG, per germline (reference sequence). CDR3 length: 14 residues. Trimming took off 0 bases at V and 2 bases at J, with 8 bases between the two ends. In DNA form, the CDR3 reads TGTGCCTGGAGTGTCTACGCCGCTGGAAACACCATATATTTT. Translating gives CAWSVYAAGNTIYF.

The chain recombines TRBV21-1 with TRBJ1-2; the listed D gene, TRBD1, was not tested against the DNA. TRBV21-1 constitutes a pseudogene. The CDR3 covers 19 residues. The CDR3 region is CASTEVESGTGNLNYGYTF. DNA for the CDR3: TGTGCCAGCACGGAGGTTGAGTCCGGGACAGGGAATCTGAACTATGGCTACACCTTC.

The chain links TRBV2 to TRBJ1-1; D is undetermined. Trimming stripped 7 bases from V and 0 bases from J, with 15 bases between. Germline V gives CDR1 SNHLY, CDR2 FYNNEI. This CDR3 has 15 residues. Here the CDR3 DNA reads TGTGCCAGCATAAATCAAAGAGCCATGAACACTGAAGCTTTCTTT. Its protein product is CASINQRAMNTEAFF.

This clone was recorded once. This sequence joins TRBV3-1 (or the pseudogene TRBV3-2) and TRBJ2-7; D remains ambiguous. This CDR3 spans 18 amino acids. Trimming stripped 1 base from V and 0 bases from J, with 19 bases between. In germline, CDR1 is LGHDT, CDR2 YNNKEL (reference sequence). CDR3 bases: TGTGCCAGCAGCCAAGGAGGTTGGACGGCCTCGAACTCCTACGAGCAGTACTTC. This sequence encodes CASSQGGWTASNSYEQYF.

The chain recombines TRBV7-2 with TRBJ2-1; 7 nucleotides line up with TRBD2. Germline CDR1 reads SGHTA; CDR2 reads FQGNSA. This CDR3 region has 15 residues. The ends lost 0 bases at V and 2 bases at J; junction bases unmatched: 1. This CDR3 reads CASSLAGGAYNEQFF. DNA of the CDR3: TGTGCCAGCAGCTTAGCGGGGGGGGCCTACAATGAGCAGTTCTTC.

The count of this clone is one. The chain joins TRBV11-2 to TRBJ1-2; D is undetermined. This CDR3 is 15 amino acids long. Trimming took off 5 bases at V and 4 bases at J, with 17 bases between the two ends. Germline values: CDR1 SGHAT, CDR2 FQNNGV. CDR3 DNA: TGTGCCAGCAGCCCCAGTTGGGATATCGCCTATGGCTACACCTTC. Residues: CASSPSWDIAYGYTF.

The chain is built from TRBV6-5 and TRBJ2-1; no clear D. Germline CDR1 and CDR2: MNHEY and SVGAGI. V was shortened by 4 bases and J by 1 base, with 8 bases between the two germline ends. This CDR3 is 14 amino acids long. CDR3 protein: CASSFGPSYNEQFF. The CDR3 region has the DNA TGTGCCAGCAGTTTCGGCCCATCCTACAATGAGCAGTTCTTC.

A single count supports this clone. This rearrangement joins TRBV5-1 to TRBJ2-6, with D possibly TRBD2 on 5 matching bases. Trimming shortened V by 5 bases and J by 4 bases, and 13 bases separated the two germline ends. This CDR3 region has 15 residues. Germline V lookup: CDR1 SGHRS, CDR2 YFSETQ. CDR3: CASRDSSGGANVLTF. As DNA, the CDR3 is TGCGCCAGCAGGGACTCCTCGGGAGGGGCCAACGTCCTGACTTTC.